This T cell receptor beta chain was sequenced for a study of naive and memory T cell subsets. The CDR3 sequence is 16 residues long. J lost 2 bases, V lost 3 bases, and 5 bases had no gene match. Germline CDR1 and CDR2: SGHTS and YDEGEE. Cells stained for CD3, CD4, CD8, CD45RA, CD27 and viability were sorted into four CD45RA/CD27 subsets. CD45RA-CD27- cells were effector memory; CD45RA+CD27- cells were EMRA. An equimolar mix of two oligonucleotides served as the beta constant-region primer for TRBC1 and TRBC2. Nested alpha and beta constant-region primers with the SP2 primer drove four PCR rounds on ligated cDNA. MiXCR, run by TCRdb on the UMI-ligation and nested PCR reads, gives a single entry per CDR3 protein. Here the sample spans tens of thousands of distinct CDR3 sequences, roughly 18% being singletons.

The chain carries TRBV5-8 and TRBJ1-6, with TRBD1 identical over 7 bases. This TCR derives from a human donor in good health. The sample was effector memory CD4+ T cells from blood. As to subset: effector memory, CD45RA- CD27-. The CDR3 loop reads CASSSKTGAYNSPLHF. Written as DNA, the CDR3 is TGTGCCAGCAGCTCGAAAACAGGGGCCTATAATTCACCCCTCCACTTT.